The sequence of this T cell receptor (beta chain) was determined in a study of cytomegalovirus exposure and HLA in healthy donors. The wider study: Most donors, 70% to 85% of over 300 genotyped, fell in the Caucasian-associated ancestry cluster. Study-wide findings and caveats: It was reportedly the case that the classifier diagnosed cytomegalovirus status with high specificity and sensitivity. The authors judged a highly shared variant cluster likely a sequencing artifact.

Looked up from germline, CDR1 is MDHEN and CDR2 is SYDVKM. V shed 6 bases and J 6 bases; nucleotides not matched to a gene: 12. The CDR3 has 16 residues. The PCR contained 60 Vbeta and 13 Jbeta primers. Clones were sequenced by immunoSEQ multiplex PCR, and TCRdb holds only the in-frame ones, with some missing. This table has tens of thousands of clones, around 84% appearing once. A remark on this clone: Its antigen is currently unknown.

This clonotype was sampled from a man in his forties in good health and CMV-seronegative. The V and J genes are TRBV28 and TRBJ2-7, with 12 bases lining up with TRBD1. The sample consisted of PBMCs. The CDR3 region has the DNA TGTGCCAGCAGCTACCGGGACAGGGGGCTGTTGGGCGAGCAGTACTTC. Residues: CASSYRDRGLLGEQYF.